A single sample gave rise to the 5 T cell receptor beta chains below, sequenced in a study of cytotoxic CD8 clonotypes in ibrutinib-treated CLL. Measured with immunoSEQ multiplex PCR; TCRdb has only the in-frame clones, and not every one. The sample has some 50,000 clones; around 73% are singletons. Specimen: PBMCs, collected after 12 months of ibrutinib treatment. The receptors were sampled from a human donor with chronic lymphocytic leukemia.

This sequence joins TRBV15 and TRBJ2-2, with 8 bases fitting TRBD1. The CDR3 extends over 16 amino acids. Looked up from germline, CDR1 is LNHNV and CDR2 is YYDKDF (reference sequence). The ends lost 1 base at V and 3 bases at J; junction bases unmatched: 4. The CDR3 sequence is CATSRVTGVDTGELFF. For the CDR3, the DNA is TGTGCCACCAGCAGAGTGACAGGGGTAGACACCGGGGAGCTGTTTTTT.

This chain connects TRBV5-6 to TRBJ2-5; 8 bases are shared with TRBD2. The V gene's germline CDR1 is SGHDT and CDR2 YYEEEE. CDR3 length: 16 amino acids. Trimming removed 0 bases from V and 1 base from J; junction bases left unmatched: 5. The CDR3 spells CASSLAGGRGQETQYF. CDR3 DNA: TGTGCCAGCAGCTTGGCGGGGGGGAGAGGCCAAGAGACCCAGTACTTC.

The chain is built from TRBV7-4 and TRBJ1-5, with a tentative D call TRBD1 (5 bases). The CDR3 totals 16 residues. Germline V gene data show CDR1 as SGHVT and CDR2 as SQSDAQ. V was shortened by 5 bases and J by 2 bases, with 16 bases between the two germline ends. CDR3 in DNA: TGTGCCAGCAGCCTTTACCAGGGTCTCGGCAATCAGCCCCAGCATTTT. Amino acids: CASSLYQGLGNQPQHF.

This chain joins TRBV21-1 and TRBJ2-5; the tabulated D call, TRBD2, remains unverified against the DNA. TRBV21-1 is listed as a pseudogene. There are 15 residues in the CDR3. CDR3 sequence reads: CASRPWRPPSGTQYF. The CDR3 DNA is TGTGCCAGCAGACCCTGGCGGCCCCCTAGCGGGACCCAGTACTTC.

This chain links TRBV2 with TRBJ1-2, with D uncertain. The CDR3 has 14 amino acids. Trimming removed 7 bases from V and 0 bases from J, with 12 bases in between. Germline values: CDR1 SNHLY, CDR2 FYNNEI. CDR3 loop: CASTVQPPNYGYTF. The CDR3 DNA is TGTGCCAGCACTGTACAGCCTCCTAACTATGGCTACACCTTC.